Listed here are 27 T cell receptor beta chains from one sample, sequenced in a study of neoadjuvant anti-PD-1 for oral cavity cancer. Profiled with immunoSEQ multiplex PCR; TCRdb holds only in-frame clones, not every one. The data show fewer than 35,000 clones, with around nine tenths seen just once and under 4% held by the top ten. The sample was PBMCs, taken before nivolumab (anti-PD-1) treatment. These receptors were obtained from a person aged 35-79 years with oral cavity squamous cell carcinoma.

CDR3 protein: CASSRRGTDTQYF. In DNA form, the CDR3 reads TGTGCCAGTAGCAGAAGGGGCACAGATACGCAGTATTTT. The rearrangement links TRBV19 to TRBJ2-3; unclear D gene. V dropped 6 bases and J dropped 1 base, with 8 bases sitting between them. The CDR3 contains 13 residues. From germline, CDR1 is LNHDA and CDR2 SQIVND (reference sequence).

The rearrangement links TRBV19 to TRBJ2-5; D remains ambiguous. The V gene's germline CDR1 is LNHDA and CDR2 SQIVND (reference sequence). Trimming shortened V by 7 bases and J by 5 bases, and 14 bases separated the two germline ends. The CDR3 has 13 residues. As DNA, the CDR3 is TGTGCCAGTACTCGAGTCCTAGGGGAGACCCAGTACTTC. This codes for CASTRVLGETQYF.

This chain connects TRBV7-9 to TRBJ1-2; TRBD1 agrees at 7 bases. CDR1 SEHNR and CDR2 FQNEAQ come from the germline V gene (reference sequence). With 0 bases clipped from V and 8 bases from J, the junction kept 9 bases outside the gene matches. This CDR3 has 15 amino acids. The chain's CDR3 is CASSLAVPTGTGYTF. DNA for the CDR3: TGTGCCAGCAGCTTAGCGGTCCCGACAGGGACCGGCTACACCTTC.

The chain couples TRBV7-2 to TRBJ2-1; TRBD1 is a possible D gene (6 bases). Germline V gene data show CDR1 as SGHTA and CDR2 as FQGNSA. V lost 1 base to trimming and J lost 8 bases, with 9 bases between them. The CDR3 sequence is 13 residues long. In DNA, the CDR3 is TGTGCCAGCAGCTTAGACAGGGTCGATGAGCAGTTCTTC. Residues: CASSLDRVDEQFF.

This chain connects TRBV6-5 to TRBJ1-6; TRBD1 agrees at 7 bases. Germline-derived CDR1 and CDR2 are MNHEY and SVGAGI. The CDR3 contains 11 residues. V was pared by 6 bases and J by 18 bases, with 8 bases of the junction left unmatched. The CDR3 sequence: CASRHRGSPHF. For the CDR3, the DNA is TGTGCCAGCAGACACAGGGGATCCCCCCACTTT.

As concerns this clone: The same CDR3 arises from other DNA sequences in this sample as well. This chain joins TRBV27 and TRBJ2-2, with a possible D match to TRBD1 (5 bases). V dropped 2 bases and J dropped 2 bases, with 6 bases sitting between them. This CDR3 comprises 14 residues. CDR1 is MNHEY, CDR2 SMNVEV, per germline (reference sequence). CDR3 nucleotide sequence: TGTGCCAGCAGTTTAGACAGAAACACCGGGGAGCTGTTTTTT. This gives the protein CASSLDRNTGELFF.

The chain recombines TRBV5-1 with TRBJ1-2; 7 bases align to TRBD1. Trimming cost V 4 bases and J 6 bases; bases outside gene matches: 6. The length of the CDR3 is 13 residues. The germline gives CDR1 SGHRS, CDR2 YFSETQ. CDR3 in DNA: TGCGCCAGCAGCCCGACAGGGACTGATGGCTACACCTTC. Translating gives CASSPTGTDGYTF.

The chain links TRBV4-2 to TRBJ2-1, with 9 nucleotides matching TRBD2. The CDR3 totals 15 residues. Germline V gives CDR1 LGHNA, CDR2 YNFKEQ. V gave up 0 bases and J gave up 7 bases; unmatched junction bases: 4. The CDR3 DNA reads TGTGCCAGCAGCCAAGAGGCTAGCGGGGTGAATGAGCAGTTCTTC. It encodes CASSQEASGVNEQFF.

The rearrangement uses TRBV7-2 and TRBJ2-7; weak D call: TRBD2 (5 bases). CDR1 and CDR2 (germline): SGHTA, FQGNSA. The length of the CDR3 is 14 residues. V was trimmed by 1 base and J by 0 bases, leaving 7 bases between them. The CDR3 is CASSLVSGSYEQYF. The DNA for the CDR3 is TGTGCCAGCAGCTTAGTGAGCGGCTCCTACGAGCAGTACTTC.

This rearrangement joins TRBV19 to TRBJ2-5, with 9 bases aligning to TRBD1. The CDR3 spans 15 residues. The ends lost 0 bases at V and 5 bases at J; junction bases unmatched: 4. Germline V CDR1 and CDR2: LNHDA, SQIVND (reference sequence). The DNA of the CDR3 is TGTGCCAGTAGTATAGAGGACAGGGGCTGGGAGACCCAGTACTTC. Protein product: CASSIEDRGWETQYF.

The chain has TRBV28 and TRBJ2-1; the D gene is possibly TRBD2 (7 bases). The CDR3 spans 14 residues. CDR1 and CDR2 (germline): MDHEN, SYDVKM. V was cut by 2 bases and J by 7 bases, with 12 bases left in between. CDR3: CASSLAGATNEQFF. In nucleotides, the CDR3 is TGTGCCAGCAGTTTAGCGGGGGCGACAAATGAGCAGTTCTTC. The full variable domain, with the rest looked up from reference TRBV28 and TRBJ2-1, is DVKVTQSSRYLVKRTGEKVFLECVQDMDHENMFWYRQDPGLGLRLIYFSYDVKMKEKGDIPEGYSVSREKKERFSLILESASTNQTSMYLCASSLAGATNEQFFGPGTRLTVL.

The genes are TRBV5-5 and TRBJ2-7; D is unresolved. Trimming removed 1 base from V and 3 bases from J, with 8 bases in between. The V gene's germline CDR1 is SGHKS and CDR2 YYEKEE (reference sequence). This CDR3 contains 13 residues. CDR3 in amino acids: CASSLNFNYEQYF. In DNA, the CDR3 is TGTGCCAGCAGCTTGAATTTCAACTACGAGCAGTACTTC.

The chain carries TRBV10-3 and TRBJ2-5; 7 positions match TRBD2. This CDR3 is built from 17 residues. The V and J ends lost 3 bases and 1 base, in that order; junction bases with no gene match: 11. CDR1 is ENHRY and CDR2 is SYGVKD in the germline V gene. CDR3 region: CAISEGRAGTPQETQYF. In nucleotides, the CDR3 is TGTGCCATCAGTGAAGGAAGAGCGGGGACCCCCCAAGAGACCCAGTACTTC.

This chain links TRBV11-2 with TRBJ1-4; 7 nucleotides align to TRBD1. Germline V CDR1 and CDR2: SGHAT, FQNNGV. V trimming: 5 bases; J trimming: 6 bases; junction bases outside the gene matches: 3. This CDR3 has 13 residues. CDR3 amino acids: CASSPGGYEKLFF. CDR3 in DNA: TGTGCCAGCAGCCCAGGGGGGTATGAAAAACTGTTTTTT.

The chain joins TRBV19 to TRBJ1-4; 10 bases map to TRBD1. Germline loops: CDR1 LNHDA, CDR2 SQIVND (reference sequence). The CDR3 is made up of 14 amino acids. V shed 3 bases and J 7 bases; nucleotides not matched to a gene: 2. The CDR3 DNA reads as TGTGCCAGTAGTATGGGGACAGGGGTTGAAAAACTGTTTTTT. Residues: CASSMGTGVEKLFF.

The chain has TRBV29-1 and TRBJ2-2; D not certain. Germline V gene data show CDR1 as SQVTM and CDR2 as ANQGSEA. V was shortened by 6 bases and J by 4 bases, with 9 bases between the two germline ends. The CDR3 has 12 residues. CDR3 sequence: CSVTESTGELFF. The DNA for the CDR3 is TGCAGCGTCACAGAAAGCACCGGGGAGCTGTTTTTT.

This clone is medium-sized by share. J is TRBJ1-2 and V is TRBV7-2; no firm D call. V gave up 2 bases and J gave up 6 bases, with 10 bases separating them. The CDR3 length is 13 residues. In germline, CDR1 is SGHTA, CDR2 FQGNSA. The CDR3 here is CASSLQGSDGYTF. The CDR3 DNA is TGTGCCAGCAGCTTACAAGGAAGCGATGGCTACACCTTC.

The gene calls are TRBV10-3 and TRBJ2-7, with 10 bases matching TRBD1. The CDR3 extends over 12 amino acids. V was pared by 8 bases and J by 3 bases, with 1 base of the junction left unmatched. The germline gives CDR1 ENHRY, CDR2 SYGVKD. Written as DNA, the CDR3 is TGTGCCATCGGACAGGGGGTCTACGAGCAGTACTTC. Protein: CAIGQGVYEQYF.

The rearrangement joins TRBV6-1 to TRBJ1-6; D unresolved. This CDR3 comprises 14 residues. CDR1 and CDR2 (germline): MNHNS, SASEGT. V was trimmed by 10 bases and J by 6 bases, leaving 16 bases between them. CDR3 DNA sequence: TGTGCCACGTTTCCGGTTGAGGGTAATTCACCCCTCCACTTT. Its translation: CATFPVEGNSPLHF.

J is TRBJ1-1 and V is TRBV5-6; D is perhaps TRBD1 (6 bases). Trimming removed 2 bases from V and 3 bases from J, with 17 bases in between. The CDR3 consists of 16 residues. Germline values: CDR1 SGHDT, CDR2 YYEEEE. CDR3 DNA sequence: TGTGCCAGCAGCTTTTGGGCAGGGGTTAAGGACACTGAAGCTTTCTTT. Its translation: CASSFWAGVKDTEAFF. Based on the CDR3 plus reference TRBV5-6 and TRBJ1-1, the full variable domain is DAGVTQSPTHLIKTRGQQVTLRCSPKSGHDTVSWYQQALGQGPQFIFQYYEEEERQRGNFPDRFSGHQFPNYSSELNVNALLLGDSALYLCASSFWAGVKDTEAFFGQGTRLTVV.

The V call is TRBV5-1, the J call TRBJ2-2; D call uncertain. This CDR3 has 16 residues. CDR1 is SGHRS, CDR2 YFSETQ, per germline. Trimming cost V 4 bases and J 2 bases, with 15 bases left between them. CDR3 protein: CASSPRTSLNTGELFF. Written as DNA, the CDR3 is TGCGCCAGCAGCCCGCGGACCTCTCTAAACACCGGGGAGCTGTTTTTT.

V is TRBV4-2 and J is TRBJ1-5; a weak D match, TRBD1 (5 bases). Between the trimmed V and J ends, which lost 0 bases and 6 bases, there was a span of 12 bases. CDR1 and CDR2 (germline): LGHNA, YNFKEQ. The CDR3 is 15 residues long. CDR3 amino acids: CASSQELGGLQPQHF. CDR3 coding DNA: TGTGCCAGCAGCCAAGAGTTGGGGGGACTTCAGCCCCAGCATTTT.

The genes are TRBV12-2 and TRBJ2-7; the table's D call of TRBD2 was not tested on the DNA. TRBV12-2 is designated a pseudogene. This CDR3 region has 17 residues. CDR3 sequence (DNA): TGTGCAAGTCGCTTTGATAATTGCGGGGGGGGCCACGACGAGCAGTACTTC. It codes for CASRFDNCGGGHDEQYF.

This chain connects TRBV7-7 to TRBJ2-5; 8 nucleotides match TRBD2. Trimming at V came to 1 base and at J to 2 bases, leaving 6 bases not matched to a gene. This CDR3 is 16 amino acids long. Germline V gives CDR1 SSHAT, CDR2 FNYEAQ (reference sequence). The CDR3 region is CASSLGRGVIQETQYF. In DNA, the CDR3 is TGTGCCAGCAGCTTAGGGCGGGGGGTCATACAAGAGACCCAGTACTTC.

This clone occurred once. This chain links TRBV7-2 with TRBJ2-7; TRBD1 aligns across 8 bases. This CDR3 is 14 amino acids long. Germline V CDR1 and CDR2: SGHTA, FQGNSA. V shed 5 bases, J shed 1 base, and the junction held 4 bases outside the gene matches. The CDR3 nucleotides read TGTGCCAGCAGCGAGGGACAGGCGTCCTACGAGCAGTACTTC. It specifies CASSEGQASYEQYF.

The DNA for the CDR3 is TGTGCCAGCAGCTACGACAGGGGGCGTGGGGACACTGAAGCTTTCTTT. Protein product: CASSYDRGRGDTEAFF. V gene TRBV7-8 combines with J gene TRBJ1-1; 10 bases are a match to TRBD1. J was trimmed by 3 bases and V by 4 bases; bases with no gene match: 8. CDR1 and CDR2 from the germline V gene are SGHVS and FQNEAQ. The CDR3 consists of 16 residues. The whole variable domain, remainder taken from reference TRBV7-8 and TRBJ1-1, is GAGVSQSPRYKVAKRGQDVALRCDPISGHVSLFWYQQALGQGPEFLTYFQNEAQLDKSGLPSDRFFAERPEGSVSTLKIQRTQQEDSAVYLCASSYDRGRGDTEAFFGQGTRLTVV.

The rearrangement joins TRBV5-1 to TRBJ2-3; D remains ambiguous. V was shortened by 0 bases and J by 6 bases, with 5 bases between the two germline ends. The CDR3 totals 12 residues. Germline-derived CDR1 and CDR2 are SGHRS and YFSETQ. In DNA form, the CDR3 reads TGCGCCAGCAGCTTGGCCAGGGATACGCAGTATTTT. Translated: CASSLARDTQYF.